This T cell receptor beta chain was recovered during a study of a mutant IDH1 vaccine in newly diagnosed glioma. The overall study: The patients received vaccinations eight times, in weeks 1, 3, 5, 7, 11, 15, 19 and 23. Vaccination followed radiotherapy alone by 4-6 weeks, or accompanied temozolomide cycles. Earlier treatment was radiotherapy, temozolomide, or both, with most getting both.

In the case of this clone: Its antigen is as yet unknown.

Germline values: CDR1 MNHGY, CDR2 SAAAGT. The length of the CDR3 is 17 residues. V gave up 10 bases and J gave up 9 bases; unmatched junction bases: 21. Time point here: week 5, during vaccination. One vaccine dose held 300 ug of mutant IDH1 20-mer peptide and came with topical imiquimod. Findings and caveats of the study: Pseudoprogression seemed unrelated to changes in top peripheral T cell clonotypes.

Clones were sequenced by immunoSEQ multiplex PCR, and TCRdb holds only the in-frame ones, with some missing. This sample has roughly 50,000 clones; 70% to 90% occur once, and the top ten carry roughly 3.5%. The chain links TRBV6-8 to TRBJ1-5; the match to TRBD1 covers 10 bases. Sequencing was performed on PBMCs, taken from a glioma patient whose treatment included an IDH1 peptide vaccine. The source of this sequence is a man aged 30-40 years with glioma. For the CDR3, the DNA is TGTGCCAAAACGGGACAGGGGCCTCAAAGGAGAGACAGGCCCCAGCATTTT. Translation: CAKTGQGPQRRDRPQHF.